The 22 T cell receptor beta chains below come from one sample, sequenced in a study of blood T cells in healthy people across ages (dated by TCRdb to between 2014 and 2016). Libraries were made using 5' RACE. The instrument given in TCRdb is Illumina HiSeq 2500. The second PCR ran for roughly 7 to 11 cycles and used a J-beta primer mix along with a sample-barcoded 5' primer. In TCRdb, the public reads were trimmed at Q25 with fastp and aligned with MiXCR, with productive beta chains retained. Each entry merges the rows of one CDR3 protein and shows their most common DNA and genes. This sample comprises 750,000 to 950,000 distinct CDR3 sequences, approximately 55% of them detected only once. The ten largest clones take up under 50% of the sample. Sequenced material: blood. All receptors derive from a man aged 80 or over in good health.

To note about this clonotype: Given the absence of the conserved phenylalanine or tryptophan at the CDR3 end, a read error is likely. This chain links TRBV29-1 with TRBJ2-1; D might be TRBD1 (5 bases). Germline-derived CDR1 and CDR2 are SQVTM and ANQGSEA. V lost 3 bases and J lost 7, with 7 bases in between. CDR3 size: 11 residues. For the CDR3, the DNA is TGCAGCGTTGACAGGGTTAATGAGCAGTTCTTA. It translates to CSVDRVNEQFL.

The V gene is TRBV5-1, the J gene TRBJ2-1; D is undetermined. The germline V gene encodes CDR1 SGHRS and CDR2 YFSETQ. Trimming removed 0 bases at V and 6 bases at J, with 13 bases between. This CDR3 is 15 amino acids long. CDR3 coding DNA: TGCGCCAGCAGCTTGGACGGCTTCCCCGCCAATGAGCAGTTCTTC. The encoded protein is CASSLDGFPANEQFF.

In this sample, this clonotype turned up a few times. The chain employs TRBV5-5 and TRBJ2-7, with D unclear. Germline V gives CDR1 SGHKS, CDR2 YYEKEE (reference sequence). CDR3 length: 13 amino acids. The ends were cut back, 4 bases at V and 6 bases at J, with 14 bases in the middle. CDR3 sequence: CASSAIPPSEQYF. CDR3 bases: TGTGCCAGCAGCGCGATCCCTCCGAGCGAGCAGTACTTC.

The rearrangement joins TRBV6-1 to TRBJ2-7; 8 bases align to TRBD1. V shed 6 bases, J shed 2 bases, and the junction held 6 bases outside the gene matches. Germline-derived CDR1 and CDR2 are MNHNS and SASEGT. This CDR3 comprises 14 residues. The CDR3 here is CASRIQGAPYEQYF. The CDR3 coding sequence is TGTGCCAGCAGGATCCAGGGGGCGCCCTACGAGCAGTACTTC.

The chain has TRBV29-1 and TRBJ2-1; TRBD2 agrees at 10 bases. The CDR3 is made up of 14 amino acids. Germline trimming cut 5 bases from V and 1 base from J; bases unmatched to any gene: 2. The germline CDR1 and CDR2 sequences are SQVTM and ANQGSEA. The CDR3 nucleotides are TGCAGCGTTTCACTAGCGGGATCCTACAATGAGCAGTTCTTC. It yields the protein CSVSLAGSYNEQFF.

The rearrangement joins TRBV25-1 to TRBJ2-1; 10 bases line up with TRBD2. The V segment lost 4 bases and the J segment 11 bases; nucleotides outside the gene matches: 11. This CDR3 region has 15 residues. Germline V CDR1 and CDR2: MGHDK, SYGVNS. The DNA of the CDR3 is TGTGCCAGCAGTGCCTCACGGACTAGCGGTAACAAGCAGTTCTTC. Residues: CASSASRTSGNKQFF.

As regards this clonotype: An end of the junction does not agree with germline; a read error may underlie this. The chain couples TRBV5-1 to TRBJ2-1, with 7 positions matching TRBD2. Germline V gene data show CDR1 as SGHRS and CDR2 as YFSETQ. The CDR3 totals 21 residues. CDR3 residues: CASGLEPGGYTRRSSYNEQFF. The CDR3 bases are TGCGCCAGCGGCTTGGAGCCCGGGGGGTACACGCGGCGGAGCTCCTACAATGAGCAGTTCTTC.

There are a few counts of this clonotype. The rearrangement links TRBV28 to TRBJ2-5; tentatively, D is TRBD1 (6 bases). This CDR3 region has 17 residues. V gave up 3 bases and J gave up 13 bases, with 30 bases separating them. Germline values: CDR1 MDHEN, CDR2 SYDVKM. CDR3 in DNA: TGTGCCAGCAGTTTCCGACAGGACTTCTATGTTAGATCTAAGAGGTACTTC. Residues: CASSFRQDFYVRSKRYF. Variable domain in full (rest from reference TRBV28 and TRBJ2-5): DVKVTQSSRYLVKRTGEKVFLECVQDMDHENMFWYRQDPGLGLRLIYFSYDVKMKEKGDIPEGYSVSREKKERFSLILESASTNQTSMYLCASSFRQDFYVRSKRYFGPGTRLLVL.

The chain uses TRBV30 and TRBJ2-4; D uncertain. Per the germline V gene, CDR1 is GTSNPN and CDR2 is SVGIG (reference sequence). V dropped 5 bases and J dropped 9 bases, with 17 bases sitting between them. The CDR3 runs to 13 residues. The CDR3 nucleotides are TGTGCCTGGGGACCTACAGTGGGAAGCATTCAGTACTTC. This translates into CAWGPTVGSIQYF.

The chain uses TRBV5-1 and TRBJ2-2; 9 bases are a match to TRBD1. V was clipped by 5 bases and J by 4 bases; unmatched bases: 12. The CDR3 runs 17 residues. The V gene's germline CDR1 is SGHRS and CDR2 YFSETQ. Here the CDR3 reads CASSWGAGQGPTGELFF. The CDR3 coding sequence is TGCGCCAGCAGTTGGGGCGCGGGACAGGGTCCCACCGGGGAGCTGTTTTTT.

This chain's CDR3 is CATRGKHRYAYF. CDR3 coding DNA: TGTGCCACCCGGGGGAAGCACAGATACGCGTATTTT. V is TRBV24-1 and J is TRBJ2-3; perhaps TRBD2 as D (6 bases). Per the germline V gene, CDR1 is KGHDR and CDR2 is SFDVKD. V shed 9 bases and J shed 14 bases, with 20 bases lying between them. This CDR3 has 12 residues.

This chain connects TRBV6-6 to TRBJ1-1; TRBD1 matches at 8 bases. The junction had 8 bases not matched to a gene; V was cut back by 4 bases and J by 13 bases. Looked up from germline, CDR1 is MNHNY and CDR2 is SVGAGI (reference sequence). The CDR3 runs 12 residues. The CDR3 DNA reads as TGTGCCAGCAGTTGGGAGACAGGGGTTGGTTTCTTT. This sequence encodes CASSWETGVGFF.

The chain combines TRBV7-6 with TRBJ2-1; D is unresolved. Germline CDR1 SGHVS, CDR2 FNYEAQ. Trimming removed 2 bases at V and 8 bases at J, with 7 bases between. The CDR3 totals 12 residues. The CDR3 sequence is CASSLIGYEQFF. The CDR3 DNA is TGTGCCAGCAGCTTAATAGGCTATGAGCAGTTCTTC.

This clonotype was recorded a few times. The chain recombines TRBV12-3 or TRBV12-4 with TRBJ1-1; 9 bases match TRBD1. V lost 5 bases, J lost 5 bases, and 3 bases stayed unmatched. The CDR3 spans 13 residues. CDR3 DNA sequence: TGTGCCAGCAGTATGACAGGGGGAACTGAAGCTTTCTTT. Translation: CASSMTGGTEAFF.

The V gene is TRBV6-5, the J gene TRBJ2-5, with 15 bases identical to TRBD2. V shed 3 bases and J 1 base; nucleotides not matched to a gene: 3. Germline V CDR1 and CDR2: MNHEY, SVGAGI. The CDR3 is 17 residues long. The CDR3 DNA sequence: TGTGCCAGCAGTTATTTGGGACTAGCGGGAGGCCAAGAGACCCAGTACTTC. It encodes CASSYLGLAGGQETQYF.

V gene TRBV2 combines with J gene TRBJ2-7; TRBD1 aligns across 9 bases. Germline values: CDR1 SNHLY, CDR2 FYNNEI. J lost 5 bases, V lost 8 bases, and 7 bases had no gene match. The CDR3 spans 13 residues. The CDR3 bases are TGTGCCAGCGACGGACAGGGGTTAGACGAGCAGTACTTC. Translation gives CASDGQGLDEQYF. The full variable domain, its missing parts supplied by reference TRBV2 and TRBJ2-7, is EPEVTQTPSHQVTQMGQEVILRCVPISNHLYFYWYRQILGQKVEFLVSFYNNEISEKSEIFDDQFSVERPDGSNFTLKIRSTKLEDSAMYFCASDGQGLDEQYFGPGTRLTVT.

The chain carries TRBV20-1 and TRBJ1-6; D remains ambiguous. CDR1 is DFQATT, CDR2 SNEGSKA, per germline (reference sequence). The CDR3 loop spans 14 amino acids. The CDR3 sequence is CSTDLVGLISPLHF. In DNA form, the CDR3 reads TGCAGCACGGACCTAGTCGGCCTAATCTCACCCCTCCACTTT.

The CDR3 spells CASSYPLVSYGYTF. CDR3 DNA: TGTGCCAGCAGTTACCCCCTGGTTAGCTATGGCTACACCTTC. This chain uses TRBV6-6 with TRBJ1-2, with unresolved D. V was cut by 2 bases and J by 4 bases, with 11 bases left in between. The CDR3 runs to 14 residues. Germline V gene sequence: CDR1 MNHNY, CDR2 SVGAGI (reference sequence).

This clonotype was counted only a few times. The V gene is TRBV20-1, the J gene TRBJ2-4; TRBD1 agrees at 7 bases. V lost 3 bases and J lost 7; bases outside the gene matches: 9. From germline, CDR1 is DFQATT and CDR2 SNEGSKA (reference sequence). The CDR3 consists of 14 residues. The CDR3 is CSARGTVRGNIQYF. DNA of the CDR3: TGCAGTGCTAGGGGGACAGTACGAGGGAACATTCAGTACTTC.

The chain links TRBV25-1 to TRBJ1-6; D unclear. The CDR3 extends over 16 amino acids. Germline V gives CDR1 MGHDK, CDR2 SYGVNS. The germline V and J ends were trimmed by 2 bases and 7 bases, with 15 bases remaining between them. The CDR3 loop reads CASSEGVGTANSPLHF. CDR3 in DNA: TGTGCCAGCAGTGAAGGTGTGGGCACAGCCAATTCACCCCTCCACTTT.

The rearrangement uses TRBV9 and TRBJ2-3, with 10 positions matching TRBD2. Germline-derived CDR1 and CDR2 are SGDLS and YYNGEE. The CDR3 extends over 21 amino acids. V lost 0 bases and J lost 0; bases outside the gene matches: 16. The CDR3 loop is CASSVADQTISGRKSTDTQYF. The CDR3 DNA sequence: TGTGCCAGCAGCGTAGCGGACCAGACTATTAGCGGGAGGAAGAGCACAGATACGCAGTATTTT.

The table lists this clonotype with a few counts. V gene TRBV29-1 combines with J gene TRBJ1-2; 8 positions agree with TRBD1. Germline CDR1 and CDR2: SQVTM and ANQGSEA. J was trimmed by 8 bases and V by 7 bases; bases with no gene match: 12. The CDR3 is made up of 13 amino acids. CDR3 coding DNA: TGCAGCGGGGATGGACAGGGTTCTGGCGGCTACACCTTC. Its protein product is CSGDGQGSGGYTF.